This T cell receptor beta chain was retrieved from a study of blood T cell repertoires in COVID-19. Study-level information: The analysed material was cDNA or gDNA that came from T cells, B-cell-depleted T cells, or PBMCs.

Per the original data handling: From reference gene primer amplification, estimates of nucleated cell counts were derived. The repertoire was sequenced with immunoSEQ multiplex PCR; TCRdb's copy has only in-frame clones and lacks some. For V, J and clone size, that table is used; D and trimming come from the DNA. Of about 94,000 clones in the sample, roughly 80% are singletons; the top ten hold 15% to 20%. Germline CDR1 SGHKS, CDR2 YYEKEE (reference sequence). V trimming: 4 bases; J trimming: 6 bases; junction bases outside the gene matches: 4. This CDR3 has 15 residues. This sequence was found in a human donor in a cohort sampled during active COVID-19. What was sequenced was peripheral blood. The chain carries TRBV5-5 and TRBJ2-2, with 12 nucleotides matching TRBD1. In DNA form, the CDR3 reads TGTGCCAGCAGCGTGGGACAGGGGGCGGCCGGGGAGCTGTTTTTT. This encodes CASSVGQGAAGELFF.